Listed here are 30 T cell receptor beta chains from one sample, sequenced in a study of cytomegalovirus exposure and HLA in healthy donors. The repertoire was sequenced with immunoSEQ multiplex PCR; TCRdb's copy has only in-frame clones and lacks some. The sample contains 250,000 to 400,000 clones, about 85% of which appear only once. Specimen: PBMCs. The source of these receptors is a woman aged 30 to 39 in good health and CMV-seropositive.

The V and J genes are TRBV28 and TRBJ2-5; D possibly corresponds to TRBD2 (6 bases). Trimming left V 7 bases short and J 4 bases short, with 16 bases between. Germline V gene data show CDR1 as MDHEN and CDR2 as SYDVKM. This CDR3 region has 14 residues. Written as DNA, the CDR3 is TGTGCCAGCAATGGGGGAGGAGGTGGAGAGACCCAGTACTTC. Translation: CASNGGGGGETQYF.

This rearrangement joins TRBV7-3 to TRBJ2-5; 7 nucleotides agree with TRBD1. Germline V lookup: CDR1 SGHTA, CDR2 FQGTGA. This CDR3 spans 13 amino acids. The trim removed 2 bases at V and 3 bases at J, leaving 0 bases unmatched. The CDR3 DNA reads TGTGCCAGCAGCTTACAGGGGGAAGAGACCCAGTACTTC. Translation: CASSLQGEETQYF.

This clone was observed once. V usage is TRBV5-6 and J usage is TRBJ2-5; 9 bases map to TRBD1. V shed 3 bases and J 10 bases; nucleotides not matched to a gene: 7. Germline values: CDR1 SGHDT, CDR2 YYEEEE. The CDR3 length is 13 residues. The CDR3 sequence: CASSWGQGALQYF. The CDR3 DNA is TGTGCCAGCAGCTGGGGACAGGGAGCTCTCCAGTACTTC.

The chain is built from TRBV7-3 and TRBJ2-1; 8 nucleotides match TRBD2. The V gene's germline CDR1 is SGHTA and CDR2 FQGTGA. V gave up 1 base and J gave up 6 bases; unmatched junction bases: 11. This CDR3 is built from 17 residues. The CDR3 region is CASSLNPGTSLVNEQFF. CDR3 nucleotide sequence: TGTGCCAGCAGCTTAAACCCGGGGACTAGTTTGGTCAATGAGCAGTTCTTC.

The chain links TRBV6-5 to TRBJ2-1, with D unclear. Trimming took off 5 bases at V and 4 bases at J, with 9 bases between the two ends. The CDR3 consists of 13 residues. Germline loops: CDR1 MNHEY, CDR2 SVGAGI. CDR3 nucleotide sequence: TGTGCCAGCAGTCCCACAAATTACAATGAGCAGTTCTTC. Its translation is CASSPTNYNEQFF.

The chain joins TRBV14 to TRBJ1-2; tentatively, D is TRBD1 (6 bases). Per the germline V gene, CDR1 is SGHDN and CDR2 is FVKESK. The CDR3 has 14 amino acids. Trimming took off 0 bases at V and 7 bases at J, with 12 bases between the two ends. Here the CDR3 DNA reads TGTGCCAGCAGCCAAGAAGGGGGTACGATTGGCTACACCTTC. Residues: CASSQEGGTIGYTF.

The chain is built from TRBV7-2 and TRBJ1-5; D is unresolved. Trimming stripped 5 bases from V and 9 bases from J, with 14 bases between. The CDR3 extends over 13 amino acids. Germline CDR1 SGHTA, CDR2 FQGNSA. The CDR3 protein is CASSPVGRWPQHF. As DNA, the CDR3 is TGTGCCAGCAGCCCTGTGGGTCGATGGCCCCAGCATTTT.

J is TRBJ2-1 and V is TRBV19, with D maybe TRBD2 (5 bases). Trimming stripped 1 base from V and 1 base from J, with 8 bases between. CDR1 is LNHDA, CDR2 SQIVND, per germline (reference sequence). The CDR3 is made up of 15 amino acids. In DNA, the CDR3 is TGTGCCAGTAGTATAGGAGGACTTTCCTACAATGAGCAGTTCTTC. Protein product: CASSIGGLSYNEQFF.

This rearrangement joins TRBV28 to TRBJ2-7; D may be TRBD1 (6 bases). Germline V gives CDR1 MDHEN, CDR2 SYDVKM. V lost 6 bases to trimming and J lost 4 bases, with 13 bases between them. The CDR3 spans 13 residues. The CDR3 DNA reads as TGTGCCAGCAGAGGGACAAATCTGTACGAGCAGTACTTC. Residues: CASRGTNLYEQYF. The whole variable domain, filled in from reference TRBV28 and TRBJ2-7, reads DVKVTQSSRYLVKRTGEKVFLECVQDMDHENMFWYRQDPGLGLRLIYFSYDVKMKEKGDIPEGYSVSREKKERFSLILESASTNQTSMYLCASRGTNLYEQYFGPGTRLTVT.

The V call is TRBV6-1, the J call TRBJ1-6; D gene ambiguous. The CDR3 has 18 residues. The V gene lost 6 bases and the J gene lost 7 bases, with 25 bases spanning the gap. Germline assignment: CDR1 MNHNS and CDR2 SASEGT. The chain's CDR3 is CASRESASVASRNSPLHF. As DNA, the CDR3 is TGTGCCAGCAGGGAATCGGCCTCGGTGGCGAGCAGAAATTCACCCCTCCACTTT.

CDR3 sequence: CASSVQGVGQPQHF. The DNA of the CDR3 is TGTGCCAGCAGTGTACAGGGGGTGGGTCAGCCCCAGCATTTT. The chain uses TRBV2 and TRBJ1-5; TRBD1 aligns across 8 bases. The CDR3 extends over 14 amino acids. Germline CDR1 is SNHLY and CDR2 is FYNNEI. The junction had 5 bases not matched to a gene; V was cut back by 4 bases and J by 6 bases.

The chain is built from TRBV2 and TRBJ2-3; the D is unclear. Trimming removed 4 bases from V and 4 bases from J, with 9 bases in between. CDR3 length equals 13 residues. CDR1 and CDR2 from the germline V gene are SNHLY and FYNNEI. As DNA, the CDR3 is TGTGCCAGCAGTGTCCTCATCCCAGATACGCAGTATTTT. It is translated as CASSVLIPDTQYF.

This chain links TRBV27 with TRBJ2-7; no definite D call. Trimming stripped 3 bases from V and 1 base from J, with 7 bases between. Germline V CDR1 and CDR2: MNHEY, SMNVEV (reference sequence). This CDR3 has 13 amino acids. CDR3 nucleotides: TGTGCCAGCAGTTTGGGCAGGTCCTACGAGCAGTACTTC. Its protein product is CASSLGRSYEQYF.

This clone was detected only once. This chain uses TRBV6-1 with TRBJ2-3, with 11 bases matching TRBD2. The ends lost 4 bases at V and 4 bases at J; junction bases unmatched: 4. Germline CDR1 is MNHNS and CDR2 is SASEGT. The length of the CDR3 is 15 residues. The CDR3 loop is CASSVSGGGADTQYF. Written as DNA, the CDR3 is TGTGCCAGCAGTGTTAGCGGGGGGGGAGCAGATACGCAGTATTTT.

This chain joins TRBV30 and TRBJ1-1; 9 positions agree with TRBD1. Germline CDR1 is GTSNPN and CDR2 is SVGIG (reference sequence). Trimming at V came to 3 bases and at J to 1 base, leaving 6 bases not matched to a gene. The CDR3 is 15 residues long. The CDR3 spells CAWRGTGSWNTEAFF. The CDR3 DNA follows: TGTGCCTGGAGAGGGACAGGGAGTTGGAACACTGAAGCTTTCTTT.

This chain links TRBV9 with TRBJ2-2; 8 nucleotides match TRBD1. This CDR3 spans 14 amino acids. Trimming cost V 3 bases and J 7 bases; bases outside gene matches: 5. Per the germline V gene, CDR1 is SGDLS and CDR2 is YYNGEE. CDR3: CASSGTGRNGELFF. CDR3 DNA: TGTGCCAGCAGCGGGACAGGGAGGAACGGGGAGCTGTTTTTT.

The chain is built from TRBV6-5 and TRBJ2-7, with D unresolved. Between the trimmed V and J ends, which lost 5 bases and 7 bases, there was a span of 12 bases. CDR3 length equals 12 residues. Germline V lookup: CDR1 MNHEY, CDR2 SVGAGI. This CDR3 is CASSPSLGEQYF. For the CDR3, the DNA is TGTGCCAGCAGTCCGTCTTTAGGGGAGCAGTACTTC.

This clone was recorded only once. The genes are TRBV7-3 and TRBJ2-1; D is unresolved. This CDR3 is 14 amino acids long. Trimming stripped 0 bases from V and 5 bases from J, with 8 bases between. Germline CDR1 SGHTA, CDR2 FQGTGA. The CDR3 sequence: CASSLTSTNNEQFF. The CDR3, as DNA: TGTGCCAGCAGCTTAACATCTACTAACAATGAGCAGTTCTTC.

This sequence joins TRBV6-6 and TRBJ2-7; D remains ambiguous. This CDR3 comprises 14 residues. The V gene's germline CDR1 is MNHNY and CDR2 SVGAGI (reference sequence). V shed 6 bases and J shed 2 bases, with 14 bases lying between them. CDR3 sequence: CASRLTVLTYEQYF. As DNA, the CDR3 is TGTGCCAGCAGACTGACCGTGTTAACCTACGAGCAGTACTTC.

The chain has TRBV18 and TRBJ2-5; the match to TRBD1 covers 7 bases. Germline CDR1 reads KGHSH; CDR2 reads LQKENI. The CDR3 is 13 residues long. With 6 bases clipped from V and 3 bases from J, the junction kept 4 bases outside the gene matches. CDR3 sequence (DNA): TGTGCCAGCTCCCGAGGGGGCGAAGAGACCCAGTACTTC. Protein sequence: CASSRGGEETQYF.

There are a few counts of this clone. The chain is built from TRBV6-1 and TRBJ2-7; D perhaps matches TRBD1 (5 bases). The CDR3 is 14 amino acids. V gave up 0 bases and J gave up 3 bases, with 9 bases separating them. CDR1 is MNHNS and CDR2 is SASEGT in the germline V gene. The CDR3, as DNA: TGTGCCAGCAGTGAAGCGGGGCCCCTCTACGAGCAGTACTTC. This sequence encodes CASSEAGPLYEQYF.

CDR3 nucleotides: TGTGCCAGCAGTCCCCAGGGCAATCAGCCCCAGCATTTT. This sequence encodes CASSPQGNQPQHF. This chain connects TRBV27 to TRBJ1-5, with D hard to call. Germline loops: CDR1 MNHEY, CDR2 SMNVEV (reference sequence). The CDR3 covers 13 residues. The germline V and J ends were trimmed by 5 bases and 2 bases, with 7 bases remaining between them.

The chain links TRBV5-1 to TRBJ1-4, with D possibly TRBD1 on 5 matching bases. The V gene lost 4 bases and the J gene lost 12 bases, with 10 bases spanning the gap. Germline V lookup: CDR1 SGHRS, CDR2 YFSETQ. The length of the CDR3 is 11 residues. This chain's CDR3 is CASSPGGELFF. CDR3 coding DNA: TGCGCCAGCAGCCCTGGAGGGGAACTGTTTTTT.

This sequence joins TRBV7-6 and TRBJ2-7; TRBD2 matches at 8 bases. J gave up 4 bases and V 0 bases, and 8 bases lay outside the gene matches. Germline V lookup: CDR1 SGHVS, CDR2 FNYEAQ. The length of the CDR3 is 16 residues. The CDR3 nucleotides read TGTGCCAGCAGCTTAGCCCTTAGACGGGAGGGTTACGAGCAGTACTTC. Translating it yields CASSLALRREGYEQYF.

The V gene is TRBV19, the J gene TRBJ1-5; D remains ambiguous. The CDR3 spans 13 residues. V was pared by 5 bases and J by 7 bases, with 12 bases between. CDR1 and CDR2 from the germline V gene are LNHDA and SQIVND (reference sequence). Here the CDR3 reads CASSWGAEQPQHF. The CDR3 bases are TGTGCCAGTAGTTGGGGAGCGGAACAGCCCCAGCATTTT.

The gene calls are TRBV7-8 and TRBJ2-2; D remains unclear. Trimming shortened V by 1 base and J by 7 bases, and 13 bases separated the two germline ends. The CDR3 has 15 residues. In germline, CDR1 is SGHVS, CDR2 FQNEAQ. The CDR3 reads CASSLVRQLGGELFF. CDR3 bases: TGTGCCAGCAGCTTAGTTCGGCAGTTGGGCGGGGAGCTGTTTTTT.

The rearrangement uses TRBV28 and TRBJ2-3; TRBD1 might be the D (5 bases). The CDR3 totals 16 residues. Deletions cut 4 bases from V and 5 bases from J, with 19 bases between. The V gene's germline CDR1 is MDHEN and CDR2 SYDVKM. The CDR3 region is CASSWTSPPVLDTQYF. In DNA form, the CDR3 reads TGTGCCAGCAGTTGGACAAGCCCACCCGTACTAGATACGCAGTATTTT.

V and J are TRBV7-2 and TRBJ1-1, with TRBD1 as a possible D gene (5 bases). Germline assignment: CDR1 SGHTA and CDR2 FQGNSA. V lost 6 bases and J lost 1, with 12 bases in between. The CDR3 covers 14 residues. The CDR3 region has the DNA TGTGCCAGCAGACGCGGGCAGGGGAACACTGAAGCTTTCTTT. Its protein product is CASRRGQGNTEAFF.

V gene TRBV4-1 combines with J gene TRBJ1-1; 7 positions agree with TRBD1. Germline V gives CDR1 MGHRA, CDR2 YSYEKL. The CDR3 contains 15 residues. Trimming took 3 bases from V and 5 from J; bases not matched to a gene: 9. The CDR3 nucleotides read TGCGCCAGCAGCCACCATCGACAGGGCGGAACTGAAGCTTTCTTT. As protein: CASSHHRQGGTEAFF.

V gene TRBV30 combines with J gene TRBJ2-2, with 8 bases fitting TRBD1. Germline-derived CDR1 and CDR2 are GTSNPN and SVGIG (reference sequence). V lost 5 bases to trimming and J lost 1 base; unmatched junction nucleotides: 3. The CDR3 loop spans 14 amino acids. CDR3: CAWQGAVNTGELFF. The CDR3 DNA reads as TGTGCCTGGCAGGGGGCAGTGAACACCGGGGAGCTGTTTTTT. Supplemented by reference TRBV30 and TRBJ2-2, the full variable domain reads SQTIHQWPATLVQPVGSPLSLECTVEGTSNPNLYWYRQAAGRGLQLLFYSVGIGQISSEVPQNLSASRPQDRQFILSSKKLLLSDSGFYLCAWQGAVNTGELFFGEGSRLTVL.